These 30 T cell receptor beta chains came from one sample sequenced in a study of Ad26.COV2.S vaccination and SARS-CoV-2 variants. Treatment here: roughly 18 received Ad26.COV2.S at low or high dose, single or two shots; about 5 received placebo; per-sample allocation not given. At day 63 after the first vaccine or placebo injection, samples were drawn. Some clones are missing from TCRdb's copy, which holds only in-frame ones; the method was immunoSEQ multiplex PCR. The repertoire holds 200,000 to 250,000 clones, 88% seen once, with about 10% in the top ten. The sequencing used peripheral blood, collected in a trial of Ad26.COV2.S vaccine versus placebo. The receptors were gathered from a person aged 18-60 years who received the Ad26.COV2.S COVID-19 vaccine or a placebo.

This rearrangement joins TRBV28 to TRBJ2-2; 8 nucleotides agree with TRBD1. This CDR3 is 15 amino acids long. V shed 2 bases, J shed 5 bases, and the junction held 4 bases outside the gene matches. Germline-derived CDR1 and CDR2 are MDHEN and SYDVKM. The CDR3 spells CASSLQGARTGELFF. The DNA of the CDR3 is TGTGCCAGCAGTTTACAGGGGGCTCGGACCGGGGAGCTGTTTTTT.

This sequence joins TRBV19 and TRBJ2-7, with D possibly TRBD2 on 6 matching bases. The CDR3 is made up of 14 amino acids. The germline gives CDR1 LNHDA, CDR2 SQIVND (reference sequence). With 6 bases removed from V and 2 bases from J, the gap between germline ends came to 14 bases. The CDR3 reads CASRRDGRTYEQYF. In DNA, the CDR3 is TGTGCCAGTAGGCGGGACGGACGTACCTACGAGCAGTACTTC.

CDR3 loop: CASSPWAGGNTIYF. DNA for the CDR3: TGTGCCAGTAGTCCTTGGGCAGGGGGAAACACCATATATTTT. V and J are TRBV19 and TRBJ1-3; D is perhaps TRBD1 (5 bases). Germline lookup yields CDR1 LNHDA and CDR2 SQIVND (reference sequence). The V and J ends lost 5 bases and 4 bases respectively, with 12 bases between them. The CDR3 consists of 14 residues.

V is TRBV27 and J is TRBJ1-6; unclear D gene. The CDR3 sequence is 16 residues long. Germline V lookup: CDR1 MNHEY, CDR2 SMNVEV (reference sequence). The germline V and J ends were trimmed by 6 bases and 0 bases, with 12 bases remaining between them. For the CDR3, the DNA is TGTGCCAGCAGATTAACCGCGAGCTCCTATAATTCACCCCTCCACTTT. It is translated as CASRLTASSYNSPLHF.

In DNA form, the CDR3 reads TGTGCCAGCAGACCAAGGCATGGGACAGCTCAAGAGACCCAGTACTTC. It specifies CASRPRHGTAQETQYF. The genes are TRBV11-2 and TRBJ2-5, with 7 positions matching TRBD1. This CDR3 region has 16 residues. Germline trimming cut 6 bases from V and 2 bases from J; bases unmatched to any gene: 12. Germline lookup yields CDR1 SGHAT and CDR2 FQNNGV.

This chain uses TRBV28 with TRBJ1-2; D not certain. The CDR3 runs to 10 residues. V was cut by 8 bases and J by 5 bases, with 6 bases left in between. The germline V gene encodes CDR1 MDHEN and CDR2 SYDVKM. The CDR3 region has the DNA TGTGCCAGCGGGAGTTATGGCTACACCTTC. The encoded protein is CASGSYGYTF.

The chain carries TRBV18 and TRBJ2-2; TRBD1 aligns across 7 bases. The germline gives CDR1 KGHSH, CDR2 LQKENI. The CDR3 is 16 residues long. The V segment lost 1 base and the J segment 0 bases; nucleotides outside the gene matches: 2. CDR3 nucleotide sequence: TGTGCCAGCTCACCACGGACAGGTTCGAACACCGGGGAGCTGTTTTTT. Its translation is CASSPRTGSNTGELFF.

The V gene is TRBV2, the J gene TRBJ1-4; maybe TRBD1 (5 bases). The CDR3 sequence is 15 residues long. Germline V gene data show CDR1 as SNHLY and CDR2 as FYNNEI. V lost 6 bases to trimming and J lost 4 bases, with 15 bases between them. The CDR3, as DNA: TGTGCCAGCAGCTCCCTAGGGACGAGTAATGAAAAACTGTTTTTT. Translating gives CASSSLGTSNEKLFF.

The V gene is TRBV5-5, the J gene TRBJ2-7; possible D gene TRBD2, 6 bases. This CDR3 contains 15 residues. CDR1 and CDR2 (germline): SGHKS, YYEKEE (reference sequence). V dropped 3 bases and J dropped 7 bases, with 20 bases sitting between them. The CDR3 here is CASSSRGTPLEEQYF. CDR3 bases: TGTGCCAGCAGCTCTCGGGGGACGCCCTTGGAGGAGCAGTACTTC.

V and J are TRBV7-2 and TRBJ2-3, with TRBD2 matching over 8 bases. The V and J ends lost 3 bases and 10 bases, in that order; junction bases with no gene match: 12. The V gene's germline CDR1 is SGHTA and CDR2 FQGNSA. The CDR3 sequence is 15 residues long. The CDR3 DNA reads TGTGCCAGCAGCTTCCCGGCGGGAGGACGAAGGGCGCAGTATTTT. Protein product: CASSFPAGGRRAQYF.

The chain couples TRBV7-2 to TRBJ2-7, with 11 nucleotides matching TRBD2. The CDR3 loop spans 16 amino acids. V lost 5 bases to trimming and J lost 0 bases; unmatched junction nucleotides: 6. Germline-derived CDR1 and CDR2 are SGHTA and FQGNSA. The CDR3 loop reads CASSPRTSGFSYEQYF. The CDR3 coding sequence is TGTGCCAGCAGCCCGAGGACTAGCGGGTTCTCCTACGAGCAGTACTTC.

The chain employs TRBV2 and TRBJ2-2; maybe TRBD2 (6 bases). The ends were cut back, 4 bases at V and 5 bases at J, with 8 bases in the middle. Germline-derived CDR1 and CDR2 are SNHLY and FYNNEI. This CDR3 comprises 13 residues. The CDR3 nucleotides read TGTGCCAGCAGTGGGGAGGTAACCGGGGAGCTGTTTTTT. Translated: CASSGEVTGELFF.

The V call is TRBV5-5, the J call TRBJ2-1; TRBD1 aligns across 9 bases. CDR1 is SGHKS, CDR2 YYEKEE, per germline (reference sequence). J was trimmed by 8 bases and V by 4 bases; bases with no gene match: 10. The CDR3 consists of 15 residues. The CDR3 DNA sequence: TGTGCCAGCAGCGGCGGGGGACAGGGTGTTTATGAGCAGTTCTTC. Protein sequence: CASSGGGQGVYEQFF.

V and J are TRBV3-1 (or the pseudogene TRBV3-2) and TRBJ2-7; D is undetermined. The CDR3 contains 15 residues. Trimming removed 5 bases from V and 3 bases from J, with 17 bases in between. Germline CDR1 is LGHDT and CDR2 is YNNKEL (reference sequence). CDR3: CASSLETGFFYEQYF. The CDR3 region has the DNA TGTGCCAGCAGCTTGGAGACGGGTTTTTTCTACGAGCAGTACTTC.

About this clone itself: This sample includes further DNA sequences coding for the same CDR3. CDR3 nucleotides: TGTGCCAGCAGTTTACAAGGTAATAGCAATCAGCCCCAGCATTTT. The encoded protein is CASSLQGNSNQPQHF. The chain has TRBV28 and TRBJ1-5; no reliable D call. CDR1 MDHEN and CDR2 SYDVKM come from the germline V gene. The CDR3 totals 15 residues. Trimming pared 2 bases from V and 0 bases from J, leaving 8 bases between.

This clone turned up a few times. The CDR3 protein is CASSERSPNTEAFF. CDR3 coding DNA: TGTGCCAGCAGTGAACGTAGCCCGAACACTGAAGCTTTCTTT. J is TRBJ1-1 and V is TRBV6-1, with D hard to call. This CDR3 comprises 14 residues. Per germline, CDR1 MNHNS and CDR2 SASEGT. Trimming took off 2 bases at V and 1 base at J, with 8 bases between the two ends.

V gene TRBV24-1 combines with J gene TRBJ2-1; 7 bases map to TRBD2. With V trimmed by 2 bases and J by 0 bases, 6 bases remained unmatched. Looked up from germline, CDR1 is KGHDR and CDR2 is SFDVKD. The CDR3 covers 17 residues. The CDR3, as DNA: TGTGCCACCAGTGATTCAAGAAGGACTAGCTCCTACAATGAGCAGTTCTTC. It specifies CATSDSRRTSSYNEQFF.

The CDR3 spells CASSKRSPGIVVSEKLFF. The CDR3 nucleotides are TGTGCCAGCAGCAAAAGAAGCCCAGGGATAGTCGTTAGCGAAAAACTGTTTTTT. This chain connects TRBV11-2 to TRBJ1-4; D is perhaps TRBD1 (5 bases). Germline lookup yields CDR1 SGHAT and CDR2 FQNNGV. The CDR3 has 18 residues. V was shortened by 5 bases and J by 8 bases, with 27 bases between the two germline ends.

This clone was observed a handful of times. V gene TRBV5-1 combines with J gene TRBJ2-5, with D uncertain. This CDR3 is built from 11 residues. Germline V lookup: CDR1 SGHRS, CDR2 YFSETQ. V was pared by 2 bases and J by 3 bases, with 2 bases between. The CDR3, as DNA: TGCGCCAGCAGCTTCGAAGAGACCCAGTACTTC. It specifies CASSFEETQYF.

The chain couples TRBV4-1 to TRBJ2-2, with 8 nucleotides matching TRBD2. Germline CDR1 MGHRA, CDR2 YSYEKL. Losses at the gene ends were 7 bases for V and 6 bases for J; bases not matched to a gene: 10. This CDR3 spans 15 amino acids. The chain's CDR3 is CASTTGGPYSGELFF. DNA for the CDR3: TGCGCCAGCACAACGGGGGGGCCTTATTCCGGGGAGCTGTTTTTT.

This clone was seen only a few times. The J gene is TRBJ1-5, the V gene TRBV10-3, with D hard to call. From germline, CDR1 is ENHRY and CDR2 SYGVKD. The V end lost 6 bases, the J end lost 1 base, and 10 bases lay between the germline ends. The CDR3 covers 14 residues. The CDR3 loop reads CAIRQPGSNQPQHF. The CDR3 DNA reads TGTGCCATCAGGCAACCGGGAAGCAATCAGCCCCAGCATTTT.

This clone was recorded only once. The chain uses TRBV7-3 and TRBJ2-6; the D call may be TRBD1 or TRBD2 (6 bases each). CDR3 size: 18 residues. V lost 6 bases and J lost 0, with 18 bases in between. CDR1 is SGHTA, CDR2 FQGTGA, per germline. CDR3 sequence (DNA): TGTGCCAGCAGGTTCCCGCCCCGGGGGCCCTCTGGGGCCAACGTCCTGACTTTC. Its translation is CASRFPPRGPSGANVLTF.

In DNA, the CDR3 is TGTGCCAGCAGCAAGTGGCCCGAGCAGTTCTTC. Protein product: CASSKWPEQFF. The V gene is TRBV6-5, the J gene TRBJ2-1, with D unclear. The CDR3 contains 11 residues. Per the germline V gene, CDR1 is MNHEY and CDR2 is SVGAGI. Trimming removed 6 bases from V and 10 bases from J, with 10 bases in between.

V gene TRBV6-6 combines with J gene TRBJ1-2; D is possibly TRBD1 (6 bases). V was trimmed by 6 bases and J by 8 bases, leaving 19 bases between them. Germline loops: CDR1 MNHNY, CDR2 SVGAGI (reference sequence). This CDR3 region has 14 residues. The CDR3 DNA sequence: TGTGCCAGCAGCTTACCACAGGGTTCATTAGGCTACACCTTC. Translated: CASSLPQGSLGYTF.

The chain is built from TRBV9 and TRBJ2-5; 7 bases are a match to TRBD1. CDR3 size: 14 residues. Germline trimming cut 4 bases from V and 4 bases from J; bases unmatched to any gene: 7. The germline V gene encodes CDR1 SGDLS and CDR2 YYNGEE. The CDR3 region is CASSTGARLETQYF. The CDR3 region has the DNA TGTGCCAGCAGCACAGGGGCCCGATTAGAGACCCAGTACTTC.

The chain carries TRBV28 and TRBJ2-3; 9 positions agree with TRBD1. The V segment lost 6 bases and the J segment 3 bases; nucleotides outside the gene matches: 19. The CDR3 is made up of 19 amino acids. Germline CDR1 MDHEN, CDR2 SYDVKM. The CDR3 region is CASSRTGTGPFGETDTQYF. Here the CDR3 DNA reads TGTGCCAGCAGCCGAACCGGGACAGGGCCTTTTGGGGAAACAGATACGCAGTATTTT.

The chain combines TRBV3-1 (or the pseudogene TRBV3-2) with TRBJ1-2; D is possibly TRBD1 (5 bases). Trimming took off 0 bases at V and 3 bases at J, with 8 bases between the two ends. The CDR3 length is 14 residues. Germline-derived CDR1 and CDR2 are LGHDT and YNNKEL (reference sequence). The CDR3 bases are TGTGCCAGCAGCCAAGATCTGGGGGACTATGGCTACACCTTC. Protein: CASSQDLGDYGYTF.

The V gene is TRBV30, the J gene TRBJ1-4; 11 nucleotides agree with TRBD1. Germline trimming cut 7 bases from V and 8 bases from J; bases unmatched to any gene: 9. This CDR3 has 14 residues. Looked up from germline, CDR1 is GTSNPN and CDR2 is SVGIG (reference sequence). In nucleotides, the CDR3 is TGTGCCTTGAGGGACAGGGGGACTTGGGAAAAACTGTTTTTT. Amino acids: CALRDRGTWEKLFF. The full variable domain, rest sourced from reference TRBV30 and TRBJ1-4, is SQTIHQWPATLVQPVGSPLSLECTVEGTSNPNLYWYRQAAGRGLQLLFYSVGIGQISSEVPQNLSASRPQDRQFILSSKKLLLSDSGFYLCALRDRGTWEKLFFGSGTQLSVL.

The chain combines TRBV7-2 with TRBJ2-2, with a possible D match to TRBD1 (5 bases). Between the trimmed V and J ends, which lost 8 bases and 4 bases, there was a span of 11 bases. Germline loops: CDR1 SGHTA, CDR2 FQGNSA. This CDR3 has 13 amino acids. In nucleotides, the CDR3 is TGTGCCAGCGGCAGGGTTTTCACCGGGGAGCTGTTTTTT. As protein: CASGRVFTGELFF.

This clone was recorded only once. This chain connects TRBV9 to TRBJ2-3, with 12 bases matching TRBD2. The CDR3 runs 16 residues. V trimming: 4 bases; J trimming: 2 bases; junction bases outside the gene matches: 5. CDR1 is SGDLS and CDR2 is YYNGEE in the germline V gene. Written as DNA, the CDR3 is TGTGCCAGCAGCACCCGGACTAGCGGGGACACAGATACGCAGTATTTT. Translating it yields CASSTRTSGDTDTQYF.